A selection of T cell receptor beta chains follows, all from one sample in a study of T cells after yellow fever vaccination. A single record per CDR3 protein comes from TCRdb applying MiXCR to the 5' RACE reads. The sample yields some 600,000 distinct CDR3 sequences, 10% to 15% seen once. The material sequenced was PBMCs, taken on the day of the yellow fever booster vaccination. These receptors were obtained from a man aged 25-40 years who received the YFV17D yellow fever vaccine. Both conserved end residues are part of each CDR3. D genes are given only for firm matches. Only some rows state a clone size, as once, few, many or a class for expanded clones.

>TRBJ2-1|few|.|TRBV27
TGTGCCAGCACCTTAAAGAGGATGGGGGGCTCCTACAATGAGCAGTTCTTC
CASTLKRMGGSYNEQFF
>TRBJ1-2|few|.|TRBV21-1
TGTGCCAGCAGCAAAAGGGTACCAGATTGGCCGTACTATGGCTACACCTTC
CASSKRVPDWPYYGYTF
>TRBJ2-7|many|.|TRBV12-3/TRBV12-4
TGTGCCAGCAGCCCGGACTGGCCCTCGGGAGAGCAGTACTTC
CASSPDWPSGEQYF
>TRBJ2-7|few|TRBD2|TRBV5-1
TGCGCCAGCAGCTCGACTAGCGGGAGAGTCTACGAGCAGTACTTC
CASSSTSGRVYEQYF
>TRBJ2-7|.|.|TRBV6-5
TGTGCCAGCAGTTACGGGCAGGGGAAACAGTACTTC
CASSYGQGKQYF
>TRBJ2-5|.|.|TRBV7-2
TGTGCCAGCAGCTTAATGGGAGTGGAGACCCAGTACTTC
CASSLMGVETQYF
>TRBJ2-4|.|TRBD2|TRBV5-1
TGCGCCAGCAGCTTGGTACTAGCGGGAGTTGGTACCAAAAACATTCAGTACTTC
CASSLVLAGVGTKNIQYF
>TRBJ1-6|few|TRBD1|TRBV5-1
TGCGCCAGCAGCTATAACGGACAGGTCAAAAATTCACCCCTCCACTTT
CASSYNGQVKNSPLHF
>TRBJ2-5|.|TRBD2|TRBV6-5
TGTGCCAGCAGTTCTGAAGGGGCTAGCGGGGTAGAGACCCAGTACTTC
CASSSEGASGVETQYF
>TRBJ1-6|.|.|TRBV20-1
TGCAGTGCTATCTGGGACGGGCCGGCCTCTCCACCCCTCCACTTT
CSAIWDGPASPPLHF
>TRBJ2-5|.|TRBD2|TRBV7-2
TGTGCCAGCAGCATTACTAGCGGGAGATGGGAGACCCAGTACTTC
CASSITSGRWETQYF
>TRBJ2-6|few|.|TRBV29-1
TGCAGCGTTTGGGTCTCTGGGGCCAACGTCATGACTTTC
CSVWVSGANVMTF
>TRBJ2-7|few|.|TRBV5-1
TGCGCCAGCAGCCCGGGCGCGGGACACTACGAGCAGTACTTC
CASSPGAGHYEQYF
>TRBJ2-1|few|TRBD2|TRBV6-5
TGTGCCAGCAGTTACGGTACTAGCGGGAGATTAGATGAGCAGTTCTTC
CASSYGTSGRLDEQFF
>TRBJ2-7|few|.|TRBV20-1
TGCAGTGCTAGAGATACTTTCTACGAGCAGTACTTC
CSARDTFYEQYF
>TRBJ2-1|.|TRBD2|TRBV7-8
TGTGCCAGCAGCTTGTTATGGACTAGCGGAGGGGACAATGAGCAGTTCTTC
CASSLLWTSGGDNEQFF
>TRBJ2-1|.|.|TRBV27
TGTGCCAGCAGTTTATCGCCCCCAGGAGTCTCCTACAATGAGCAGTTCTTC
CASSLSPPGVSYNEQFF
>TRBJ2-7|few|.|TRBV7-9
TGTGCCAGCGGCGCTCGGGACACCCCTTCTTACGAGCAGTACTTC
CASGARDTPSYEQYF
>TRBJ2-5|.|.|TRBV12-2
TGTGCAAGTCGCTTAGAGGCCACAGCCCAAGAGACCCAGTACTTC
CASRLEATAQETQYF
>TRBJ2-7|many|TRBD1|TRBV5-5
TGTGCCAGCAGCTGGGGACAGGGACTCTCCTACGAGCAGTACTTC
CASSWGQGLSYEQYF
>TRBJ2-7|.|.|TRBV5-1
TGCGCCAGCAGCCCAAACAGAATCGGGAGTTCAGGCGAGCAGTACTTC
CASSPNRIGSSGEQYF
>TRBJ2-2|few|TRBD2|TRBV7-2
TGTGCCAGCAGCCCCTGGGGAGGGTCGGGCACCGGGGAGCTGTTTTTT
CASSPWGGSGTGELFF
>TRBJ2-1|.|TRBD1|TRBV28
TGTGCCAGCACAGGACCGGGACAGGGCGTCGATCAGTTCTTC
CASTGPGQGVDQFF
>TRBJ2-3|.|TRBD2|TRBV5-1
TGCGCCAGCAGCTTGGTTAGGACTAGGTCGGCAGATACGCAGTATTTT
CASSLVRTRSADTQYF
>TRBJ2-1|few|TRBD1|TRBV28
TGTGCCAGCGGACAGGGACCTCTCAATGAGCAGTTCTTC
CASGQGPLNEQFF
>TRBJ1-4|few|.|TRBV4-3
TGCGCCAGCAGCCCGCGGGCCCGGGATGAAAAACTGTTTTTT
CASSPRARDEKLFF
>TRBJ2-3|.|.|TRBV28
TGTGCCAGCAGTTACGGGAGAGGCGATACGCAGTATTTT
CASSYGRGDTQYF
>TRBJ2-3|.|TRBD2|TRBV5-1
TGCGCCAGCAGCCCTTCTTCAGCGGGAGGGCCAACAGATACGCAGTATTTT
CASSPSSAGGPTDTQYF
>TRBJ2-1|.|.|TRBV27
TGTGCCAGCCGCTCGGGAGCGGGCTCCTACAATGAGCAGTTCTTC
CASRSGAGSYNEQFF
>TRBJ2-5|.|.|TRBV5-1
TGCGCCAGCAGCCCCAGGCGGTTAGGACCTCAAGAGACCCAGTACTTC
CASSPRRLGPQETQYF
>TRBJ2-1|many|.|TRBV10-3
TGTGCCATCAGTGATGAAGGAGGGGCGTACAATGAGCAGTTCTTC
CAISDEGGAYNEQFF
>TRBJ2-1|.|.|TRBV5-1
TGCGCCAGCAACGAAAGGGTCGGTTACAATGAGCAGTTCTTC
CASNERVGYNEQFF
>TRBJ2-1|.|.|TRBV30
TGTGCCTCCCCGCGGAGGGGGCACAATGAGCAGTTCTTC
CASPRRGHNEQFF
>TRBJ2-1|.|TRBD2|TRBV20-1
TGCTGTGCTAGAGAGTCTAGCGGGAGGTCCTACAATGAGCAGTTCTTC
CCARESSGRSYNEQFF
>TRBJ2-7|few|TRBD1|TRBV10-3
TGTGCCATCAGTCTGACAGGGGAAGTAACGGACTACGAGCAGTACTTC
CAISLTGEVTDYEQYF
>TRBJ1-3|few|TRBD1|TRBV20-1
TGCAGTGCTAGGAGACAGGGTGGAAACACCATATATTTT
CSARRQGGNTIYF
>TRBJ2-3|.|.|TRBV20-1
TGCAGTGCCACGGGGACCAAAAGGTCAGATACGCAGTATTTT
CSATGTKRSDTQYF
>TRBJ2-7|.|TRBD2|TRBV11-2
TGTGCCAGCAGCCTGACCTGGGGAACTAGCGGGCGGAAGTACGAGCAGTACTTC
CASSLTWGTSGRKYEQYF
>TRBJ2-3|few|.|TRBV10-3
TGTGCCATCAGTGAAAGAGAGGGACGCACAGATACGCAGTATTTT
CAISEREGRTDTQYF
>TRBJ2-5|few|.|TRBV20-1
TGCAGTCCCAATCAGGACACGGCGGAGACCCAGTACTTC
CSPNQDTAETQYF
>TRBJ2-1|few|TRBD2|TRBV20-1
TGCAGTGCGTTACTAGCGGGTTCTCGGGGGGTACAGTTCTTC
CSALLAGSRGVQFF
>TRBJ2-1|few|.|TRBV5-1
TGCGCCAGCAGCTTGGATACAGGCTACAATGAGCAGTTCTTC
CASSLDTGYNEQFF
>TRBJ1-3|few|.|TRBV5-1
TGCGCCAGCAGCCCCCCAGCGGGAAACACCATATATTTT
CASSPPAGNTIYF
>TRBJ2-1|few|.|TRBV5-6
TGTGCCAGCAGCTTGCGGAGAACCTCATTGTTTGATAACAATGAGCAGTTCTTC
CASSLRRTSLFDNNEQFF
>TRBJ2-7|many|TRBD1|TRBV10-3
TGTGCCATCAGTGAGTTGGGACAGGGATCCTACGAGCAGTACTTC
CAISELGQGSYEQYF
>TRBJ2-3|.|.|TRBV6-6
TGTGCCAGCAGTTACATATCTTTAGATACGCAGTATTTT
CASSYISLDTQYF
>TRBJ2-2|few|TRBD2|TRBV28
TGTGCCAGCAGTGCAAAGGCGGGACTAGCGGCACTTTACACCGGGGAGCTGTTTTTT
CASSAKAGLAALYTGELFF
>TRBJ1-4|few|.|TRBV5-1
TGCGCCAGCAGGGTCGATGCGGCTAATGAAAAACTGTTTTTT
CASRVDAANEKLFF
>TRBJ2-1|.|TRBD2|TRBV29-1
TGCAGCGCAGTTGGACTAGTCGGTAGACCCTCCTACAATGAGCAGTTCTTC
CSAVGLVGRPSYNEQFF
>TRBJ2-5|.|.|TRBV28
TGTGCCAGCAGTGTACGAGGGGGTAAAGAGACCCCGTACTTC
CASSVRGGKETPYF
>TRBJ1-6|few|.|TRBV14
TGTGCCAGCAGCCAAGATGCAAGGGGTCGGGCACCCCTCCACTTT
CASSQDARGRAPLHF
>TRBJ2-3|few|TRBD2|TRBV20-1
TGCAGTGCTACTACCGGGACTAGCCCCCAGTATTTT
CSATTGTSPQYF